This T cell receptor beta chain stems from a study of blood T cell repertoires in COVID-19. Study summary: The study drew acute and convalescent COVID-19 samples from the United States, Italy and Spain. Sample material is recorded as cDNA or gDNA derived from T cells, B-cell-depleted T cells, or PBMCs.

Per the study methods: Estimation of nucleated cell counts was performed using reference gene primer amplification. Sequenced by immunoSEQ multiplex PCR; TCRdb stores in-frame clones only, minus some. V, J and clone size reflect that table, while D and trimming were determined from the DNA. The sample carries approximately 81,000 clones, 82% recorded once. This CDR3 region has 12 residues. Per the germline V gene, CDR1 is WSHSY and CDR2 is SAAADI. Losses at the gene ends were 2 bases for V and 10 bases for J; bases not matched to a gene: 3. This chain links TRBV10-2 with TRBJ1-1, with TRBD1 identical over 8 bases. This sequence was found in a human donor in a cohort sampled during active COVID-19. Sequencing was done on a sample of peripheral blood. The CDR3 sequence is CASSELTGGAFF. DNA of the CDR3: TGCGCCAGCAGTGAGCTAACAGGGGGAGCTTTCTTT.